This entry lists 2 T cell receptor beta chains sequenced from one sample in a study of blood T cells in healthy people across ages. It was with a sample-barcoded 5' primer and a J-beta primer mix that a second PCR of roughly 7 to 12 cycles was run. TCRdb re-derived calls from the 5' RACE reads in MiXCR, one entry per CDR3 protein. Among around 1,500,000 distinct CDR3 sequences, 35% to 45% were seen once, and the ten largest hold approximately 7.9%. Sequencing used blood. The receptors come from a woman between 18 and 30 years old in good health.

This clonotype was seen only a few times. This may be a read error, as it is one base from a much larger clone. This chain's CDR3 is CASTQGAYEQYF. In nucleotides, the CDR3 is TGTGCCAGCACCCAAGGGGCCTACGAGCAGTACTTC. The chain joins TRBV12-3 or TRBV12-4 to TRBJ2-7, with D maybe TRBD1 (5 bases). Trimming pared 7 bases from V and 2 bases from J, leaving 9 bases between. The CDR3 is 12 amino acids.

The V and J genes are TRBV6-1 and TRBJ2-3; the match to TRBD2 covers 11 bases. The germline CDR1 and CDR2 sequences are MNHNS and SASEGT. CDR3 length: 22 amino acids. V shed 0 bases and J 2 bases; nucleotides not matched to a gene: 19. The CDR3: CASSEARWGTVAGGIVTDTQYF. In DNA form, the CDR3 reads TGTGCCAGCAGTGAAGCGCGATGGGGGACAGTAGCGGGAGGGATAGTCACAGATACGCAGTATTTT.